The T cell receptor (beta chain) described here comes from a study of blood T cell repertoires in COVID-19. Study context: Whether acute or convalescent, the COVID-19 samples came from the United States, Italy and Spain. Sample material is recorded as cDNA or gDNA derived from T cells, B-cell-depleted T cells, or PBMCs.

Original processing methods: Reference gene primer amplification yielded estimated nucleated cell counts. The assay was immunoSEQ multiplex PCR, and TCRdb's table has in-frame clones only and misses some. V and J calls and clone size are copied from that table; D and trimming were computed from the DNA. The data show 85,000 to 120,000 clones, with 70% to 85% seen just once and more than 13% held by the top ten. The V segment lost 0 bases and the J segment 5 bases; nucleotides outside the gene matches: 6. CDR3 size: 15 residues. CDR1 and CDR2 from the germline V gene are MNHNY and SVGAGI (reference sequence).

The sequence was collected from a woman aged 60-75 years with acute or convalescent COVID-19. This sequence joins TRBV6-6 and TRBJ2-5, with 7 bases lining up with TRBD1. The sample was peripheral blood. CDR3 sequence (DNA): TGTGCCAGCAGTTACTCGGGGACAGTACCTGAGACCCAGTACTTC. Translation: CASSYSGTVPETQYF.